Sequencing of this TCR beta chain was carried out in a study of glioma-infiltrating T cells after dendritic cell vaccination. Across the study: Samples are from glioblastoma patients in Phase I and II dendritic cell vaccine trials. Patients received three intradermal dendritic cell vaccine injections at biweekly intervals. General study points: TCR clonality showed no direct relationship with survival.

In the case of this clone: Its antigen is not identified.

The data were produced by immunoSEQ multiplex PCR, yet TCRdb's version contains in-frame clones alone and is incomplete. The sample includes around 100,000 clones, about four fifths of them seen just once. Blood PBMC samples: pre-vaccination, two weeks post third vaccination, and at tumor progression. This CDR3 spans 13 amino acids. Germline CDR1 reads SGHAT; CDR2 reads FQNNGV. Trimming pared 3 bases from V and 0 bases from J, leaving 6 bases between. Here the sequenced sample was blood, taken before dendritic cell vaccination. The chain carries TRBV11-2 and TRBJ2-7; D might be TRBD1 (6 bases). This sequence was found in a human donor with glioblastoma. The CDR3 DNA reads as TGTGCCAGCAGCTTGGACAGCTCCTACGAGCAGTACTTC. Translation: CASSLDSSYEQYF.